This TCR beta chain was observed in a study (dated by TCRdb to 2016 to 2018). V lost 3 bases and J lost 4 bases, and the count of bases not matched to a germline gene is 7. The CDR3 starts with the cysteine, ends with the phenylalanine, and has 15 residues. Of the read, only the CDR3 DNA is kept; its 45 bases are in frame from base 1. CDR1 and CDR2 were assigned from the germline V gene as MGHRA and YSYEKL. The library was built by means of RT-PCR. These reads were obtained on an Illumina MiSeq. TCRdb reanalyzed the raw reads on its own, using fastp at Q25 for trimming and MiXCR for clone calling, and kept in-frame beta chains. Each CDR3 protein gets just one entry, which takes the most common genes and DNA from the rows behind it. The sample table contains 650,000 to 800,000 distinct CDR3 sequences; only one count was recorded for approximately 15% of them. The ten biggest clones cover 3.6% of the sample.

This clonotype was recorded a few times. Its cognate antigen has yet to be identified. No base quality information exists; no much larger clone differs at one position. This receptor was obtained from a female donor in good health, serving as a healthy control. Sequencing was carried out using memory CD4+ T cells from blood. This sequence uses TRBV4-1 and TRBJ2-5; TRBD2 fits 8 bases in the junction. The bases are TGCGCCAGCAGCCAGGGTCAGCTAGCGGGAGAGACCCAGTACTTC. Translated, it gives CASSQGQLAGETQYF.